This T cell receptor (beta chain) derives from a study of T cells after yellow fever vaccination. Study-level information: SMART-Seq v4 Ultra Low Input prepared the low-cell-number fractions. Overall study findings and caveats: Boosting was followed by the reappearance of most primary-vaccination clones (around 95% CD4, about 90% CD8).

MiXCR, run by TCRdb on the 5' RACE reads, gives a single entry per CDR3 protein. The sample includes just over 300,000 distinct CDR3 sequences, around 3.6% of them seen just once. About this clonotype itself: Its antigen is still unknown.

This material consisted of PBMCs, taken on the day of the yellow fever booster vaccination. This receptor was obtained from a man younger than 30 who received the YFV17D yellow fever vaccine.

Here the CDR3 DNA reads TGCAGTGCCGCCCGGGACTCCTACGAGCAGTACTTC. Translation gives CSAARDSYEQYF. The V gene is TRBV20-1, the J gene TRBJ2-7, with D possibly matching TRBD2 (5 bases). The CDR3 runs 12 residues. V gave up 6 bases and J gave up 0 bases, with 9 bases separating them. Germline CDR1 is DFQATT and CDR2 is SNEGSKA (reference sequence).